This entry lists 4 T cell receptor beta chains sequenced from one sample in a study of OX40 agonist ivuxolimab in advanced cancers. Using immunoSEQ multiplex PCR, the repertoire was profiled, and TCRdb retains in-frame clones only, with some absent. The sample lists 60,000 to 70,000 clones, more than 65% occurring once. The sample here was CD4+ or CD8+ T cells sorted from blood, taken in a trial of the OX40 agonist ivuxolimab. Every receptor here comes from an adult with an advanced solid tumor such as melanoma, head and neck, liver or kidney cancer.

V and J are TRBV28 and TRBJ2-6; a possible D gene is TRBD2 (5 bases). With 1 base removed from V and 0 bases from J, the gap between germline ends came to 22 bases. CDR3 length equals 21 residues. Germline CDR1 and CDR2: MDHEN and SYDVKM. In DNA form, the CDR3 reads TGTGCCAGCAGTTTATTCGGGGTGCTTGGCAGGCATAACTCTGGGGCCAACGTCCTGACTTTC. This encodes CASSLFGVLGRHNSGANVLTF.

The CDR3 bases are TGTGCCAGCAGCCCAGGGACAGGGAATCAGCCCCAGCATTTT. Translating it yields CASSPGTGNQPQHF. The chain employs TRBV4-2 and TRBJ1-5, with TRBD1 matching 9 bases. Germline assignment: CDR1 LGHNA and CDR2 YNFKEQ. The V segment lost 4 bases and the J segment 4 bases; nucleotides outside the gene matches: 2. The CDR3 extends over 14 amino acids.

The chain has TRBV6-5 and TRBJ2-1; tentatively, D is TRBD1 or TRBD2 (6 bases each). The CDR3 sequence is 12 residues long. CDR1 is MNHEY and CDR2 is SVGAGI in the germline V gene. V was clipped by 9 bases and J by 5 bases, with 11 bases between them. The DNA for the CDR3 is TGTGCCAGTAGGCGGGACAACAATGAGCAGTTCTTC. It yields the protein CASRRDNNEQFF.

This chain's CDR3 is CASSLGNPGVQETQYF. The DNA for the CDR3 is TGTGCCAGCAGCTTGGGCAACCCGGGGGTACAAGAGACCCAGTACTTC. The chain recombines TRBV5-4 with TRBJ2-5; tentatively, D is TRBD2 (6 bases). The CDR3 runs 16 residues. The V and J ends lost 0 bases and 2 bases respectively, with 14 bases between them. Germline V gene lookup returns CDR1 SGHNT and CDR2 YYREEE (reference sequence). Drawing the rest from reference TRBV5-4 and TRBJ2-5, the complete variable domain is ETGVTQSPTHLIKTRGQQVTLRCSSQSGHNTVSWYQQALGQGPQFIFQYYREEENGRGNFPPRFSGLQFPNYSSELNVNALELDDSALYLCASSLGNPGVQETQYFGPGTRLLVL.